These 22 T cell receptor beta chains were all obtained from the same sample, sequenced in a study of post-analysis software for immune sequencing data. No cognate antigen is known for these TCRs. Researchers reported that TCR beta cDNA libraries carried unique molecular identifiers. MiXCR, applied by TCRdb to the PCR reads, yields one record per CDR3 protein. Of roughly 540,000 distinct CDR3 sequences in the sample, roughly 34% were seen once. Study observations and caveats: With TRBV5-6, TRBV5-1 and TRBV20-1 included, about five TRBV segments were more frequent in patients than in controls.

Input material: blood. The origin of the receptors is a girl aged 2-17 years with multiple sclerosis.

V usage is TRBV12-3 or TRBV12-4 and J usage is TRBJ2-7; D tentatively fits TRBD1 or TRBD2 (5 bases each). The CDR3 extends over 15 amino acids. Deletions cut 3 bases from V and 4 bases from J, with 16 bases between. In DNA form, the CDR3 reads TGTGCCAGCAGTTTTGGGAGTCAGGGTTCTTACGAGCAGTACTTC. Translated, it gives CASSFGSQGSYEQYF.

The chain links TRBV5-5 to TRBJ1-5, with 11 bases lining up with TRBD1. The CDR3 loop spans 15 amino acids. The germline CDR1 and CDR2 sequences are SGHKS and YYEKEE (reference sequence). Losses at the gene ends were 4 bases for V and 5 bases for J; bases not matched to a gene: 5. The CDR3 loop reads CASSRTGGGHQPQHF. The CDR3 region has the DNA TGTGCCAGCAGCCGGACAGGGGGCGGGCATCAGCCCCAGCATTTT.

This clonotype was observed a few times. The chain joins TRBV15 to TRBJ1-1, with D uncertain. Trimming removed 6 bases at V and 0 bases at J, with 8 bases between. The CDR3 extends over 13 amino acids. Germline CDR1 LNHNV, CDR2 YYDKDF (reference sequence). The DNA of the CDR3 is TGTGCCACCAGTACCCAAATGAACACTGAAGCTTTCTTT. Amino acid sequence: CATSTQMNTEAFF.

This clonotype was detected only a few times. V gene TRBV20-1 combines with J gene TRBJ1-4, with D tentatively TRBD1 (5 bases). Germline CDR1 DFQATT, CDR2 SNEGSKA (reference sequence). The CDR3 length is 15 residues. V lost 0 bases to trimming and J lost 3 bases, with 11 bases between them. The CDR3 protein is CSAREWGTANEKLFF. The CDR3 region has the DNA TGCAGTGCTAGAGAGTGGGGGACGGCTAATGAAAAACTGTTTTTT.

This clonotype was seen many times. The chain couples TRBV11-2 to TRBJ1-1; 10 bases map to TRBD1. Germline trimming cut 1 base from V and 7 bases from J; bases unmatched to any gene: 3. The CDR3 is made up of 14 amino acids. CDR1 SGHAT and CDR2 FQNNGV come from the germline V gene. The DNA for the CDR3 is TGTGCCAGCAGCTTAGGACAGGGGGCGGGTGAAGCTTTCTTT. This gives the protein CASSLGQGAGEAFF.

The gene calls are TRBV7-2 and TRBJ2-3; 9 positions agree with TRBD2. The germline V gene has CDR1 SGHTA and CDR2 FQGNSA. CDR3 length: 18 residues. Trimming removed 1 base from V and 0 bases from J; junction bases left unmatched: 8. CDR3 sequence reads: CASSLDLAGRISTDTQYF. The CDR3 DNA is TGTGCCAGCAGCTTAGACCTAGCGGGGCGCATTAGCACAGATACGCAGTATTTT. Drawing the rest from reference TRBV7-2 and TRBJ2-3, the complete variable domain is GAGVSQSPSNKVTEKGKDVELRCDPISGHTALYWYRQSLGQGLEFLIYFQGNSAPDKSGLPSDRFSAERTGGSVSTLTIQRTQQEDSAVYLCASSLDLAGRISTDTQYFGPGTRLTVL.

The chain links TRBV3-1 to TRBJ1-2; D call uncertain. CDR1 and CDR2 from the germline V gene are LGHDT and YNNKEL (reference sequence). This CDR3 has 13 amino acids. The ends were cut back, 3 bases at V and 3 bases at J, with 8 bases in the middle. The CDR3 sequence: CASSQNRDYGYTF. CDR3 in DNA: TGTGCCAGCAGCCAGAACCGGGACTATGGCTACACCTTC.

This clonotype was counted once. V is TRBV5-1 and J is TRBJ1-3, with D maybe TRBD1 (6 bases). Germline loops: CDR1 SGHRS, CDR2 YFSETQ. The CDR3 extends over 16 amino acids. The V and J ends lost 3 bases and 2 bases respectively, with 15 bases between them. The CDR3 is CASSSSQQGTGNTIYF. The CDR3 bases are TGCGCCAGCAGCTCAAGCCAACAGGGTACTGGAAACACCATATATTTT.

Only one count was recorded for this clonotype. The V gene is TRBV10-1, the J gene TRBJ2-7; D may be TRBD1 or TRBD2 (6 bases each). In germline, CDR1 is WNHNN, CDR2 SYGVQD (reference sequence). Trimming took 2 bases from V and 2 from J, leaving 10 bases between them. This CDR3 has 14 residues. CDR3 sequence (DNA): TGCGCCAGCAGTGAGGGGGGGCCCACCTACGAGCAGTACTTC. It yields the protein CASSEGGPTYEQYF.

Here the CDR3 reads CASSSPGPRTDTQYF. Written as DNA, the CDR3 is TGTGCCAGCAGCTCCCCTGGACCCAGGACAGATACGCAGTATTTT. This sequence joins TRBV7-2 and TRBJ2-3; no clear D. V was shortened by 4 bases and J by 3 bases, with 14 bases between the two germline ends. Germline CDR1 is SGHTA and CDR2 is FQGNSA. This CDR3 has 15 residues.

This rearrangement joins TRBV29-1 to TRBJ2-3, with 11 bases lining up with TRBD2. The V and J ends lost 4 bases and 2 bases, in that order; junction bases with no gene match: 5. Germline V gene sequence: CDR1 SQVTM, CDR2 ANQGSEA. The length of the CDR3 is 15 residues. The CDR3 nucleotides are TGCAGCGTTGGACTAGCGGGGATTCCCACAGATACGCAGTATTTT. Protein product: CSVGLAGIPTDTQYF.

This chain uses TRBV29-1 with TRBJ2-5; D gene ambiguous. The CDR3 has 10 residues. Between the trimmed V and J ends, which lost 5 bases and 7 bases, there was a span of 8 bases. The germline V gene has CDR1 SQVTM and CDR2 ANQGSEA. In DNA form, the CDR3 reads TGCAGCGTTTCCGAAACGACCCAGTACTTC. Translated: CSVSETTQYF.

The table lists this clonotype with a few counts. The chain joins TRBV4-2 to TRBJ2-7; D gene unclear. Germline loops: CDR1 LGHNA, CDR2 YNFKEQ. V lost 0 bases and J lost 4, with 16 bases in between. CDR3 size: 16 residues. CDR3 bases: TGTGCCAGCAGCCAAGAAAGGCAGGCCTTGGGTTACGAGCAGTACTTC. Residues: CASSQERQALGYEQYF.

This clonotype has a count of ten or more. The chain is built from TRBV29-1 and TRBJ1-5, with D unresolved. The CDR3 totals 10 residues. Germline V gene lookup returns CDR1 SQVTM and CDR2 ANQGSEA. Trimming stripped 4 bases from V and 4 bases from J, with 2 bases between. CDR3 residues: CSVGNQPQHF. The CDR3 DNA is TGCAGCGTTGGTAATCAGCCCCAGCATTTT.

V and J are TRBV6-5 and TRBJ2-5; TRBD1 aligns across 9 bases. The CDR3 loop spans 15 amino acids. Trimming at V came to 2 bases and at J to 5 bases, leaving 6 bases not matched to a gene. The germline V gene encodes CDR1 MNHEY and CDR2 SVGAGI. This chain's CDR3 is CASSYQGTGHETQYF. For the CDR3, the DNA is TGTGCCAGCAGTTACCAAGGGACAGGGCACGAGACCCAGTACTTC.

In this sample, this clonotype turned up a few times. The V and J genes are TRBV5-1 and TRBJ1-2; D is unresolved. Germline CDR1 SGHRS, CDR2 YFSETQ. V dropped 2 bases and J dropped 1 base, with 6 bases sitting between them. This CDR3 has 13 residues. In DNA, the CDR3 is TGCGCCAGCAGCTTACAACATAACTATGGCTACACCTTC. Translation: CASSLQHNYGYTF.

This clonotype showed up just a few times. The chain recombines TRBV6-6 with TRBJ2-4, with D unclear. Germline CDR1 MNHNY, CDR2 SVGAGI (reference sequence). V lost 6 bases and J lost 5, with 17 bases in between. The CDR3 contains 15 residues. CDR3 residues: CASSFPHGQENIQYF. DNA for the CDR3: TGTGCCAGCAGCTTCCCTCACGGGCAGGAAAACATTCAGTACTTC.

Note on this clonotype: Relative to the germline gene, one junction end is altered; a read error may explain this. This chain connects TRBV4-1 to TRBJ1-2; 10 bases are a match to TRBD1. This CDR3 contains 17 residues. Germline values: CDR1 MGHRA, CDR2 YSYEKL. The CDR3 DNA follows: TGCTCCAGCAGCCAAGCAACCCGGGACAGGGGTGACTATGGCTACACCTTC. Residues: CSSSQATRDRGDYGYTF.

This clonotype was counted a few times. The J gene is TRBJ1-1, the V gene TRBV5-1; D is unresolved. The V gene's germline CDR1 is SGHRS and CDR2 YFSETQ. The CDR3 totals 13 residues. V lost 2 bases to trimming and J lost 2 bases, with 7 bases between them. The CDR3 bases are TGCGCCAGCAGCTTTAGTTCAAACACTGAAGCTTTCTTT. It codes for CASSFSSNTEAFF.

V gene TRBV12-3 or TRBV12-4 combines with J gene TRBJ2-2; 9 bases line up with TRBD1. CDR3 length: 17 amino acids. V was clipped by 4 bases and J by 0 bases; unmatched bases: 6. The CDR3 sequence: CASSSGQGTPNTGELFF. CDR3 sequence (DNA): TGTGCCAGCAGTTCGGGACAGGGCACTCCGAACACCGGGGAGCTGTTTTTT.

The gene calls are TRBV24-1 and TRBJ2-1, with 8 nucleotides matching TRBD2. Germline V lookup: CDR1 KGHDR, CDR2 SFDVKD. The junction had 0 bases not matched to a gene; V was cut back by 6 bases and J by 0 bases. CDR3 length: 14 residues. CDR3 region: CATSSGGSYNEQFF. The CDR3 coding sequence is TGTGCCACCAGTAGCGGGGGCTCCTACAATGAGCAGTTCTTC.

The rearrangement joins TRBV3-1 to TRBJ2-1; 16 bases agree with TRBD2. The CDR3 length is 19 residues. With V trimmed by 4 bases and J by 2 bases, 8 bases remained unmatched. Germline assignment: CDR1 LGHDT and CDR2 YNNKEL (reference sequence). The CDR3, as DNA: TGTGCCAGCAGCCGATCCGGGACTAGCGGGGGGGCGACCTACAATGAGCAGTTCTTC. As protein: CASSRSGTSGGATYNEQFF.